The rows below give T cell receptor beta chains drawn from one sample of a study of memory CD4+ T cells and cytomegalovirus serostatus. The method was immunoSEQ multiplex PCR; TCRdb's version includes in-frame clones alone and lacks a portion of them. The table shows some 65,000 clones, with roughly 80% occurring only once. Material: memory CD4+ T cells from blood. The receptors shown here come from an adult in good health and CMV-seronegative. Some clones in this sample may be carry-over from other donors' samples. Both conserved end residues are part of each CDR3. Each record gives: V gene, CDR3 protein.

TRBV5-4	CAVGRETQYF
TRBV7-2	CASRPEGLATYEQYF
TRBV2	CASSPRTAAANTGELFF
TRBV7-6	CASSPGLGRRSDNSPLHF
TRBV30	CACRGGENQPQHF
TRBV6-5	CASSRGRGLTEAFF
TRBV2	CASSGTLFLDTIYF
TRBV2	CASSEMGGTDTQYF
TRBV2	CASSVLGLYGYTF
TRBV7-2	CASSSGANVLTF
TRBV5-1	CASRTRIGETQYF
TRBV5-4	CASSLPETYEQYF
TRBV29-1	CSVEGGFGSYEQYF
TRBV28	CASSRLAIMAKNIQYF
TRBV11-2	CASSPQGNMNTEAFF
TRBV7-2	CASSYLRDTQYF
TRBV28	CASSTTGGAENSPLHF
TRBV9	CASSAYGPNYGYTF
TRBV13	CASSLAFVVSRTEAFF
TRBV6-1	CASSEATGKFEKLFF
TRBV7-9	CASSFVLANHNEQFF
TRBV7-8	CASSPRGTRSSYNSPLHF
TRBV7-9	CASSFRQGMSTGELFF
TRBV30	CAWSALGGYTF
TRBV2	CASSGRTSDGETQYF
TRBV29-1	CAVRGEKLFF
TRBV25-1	CASRATGGETEAFF
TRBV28	CASSLYNFGGSNDGYTF
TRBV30	CAWMGGIGQPQHF
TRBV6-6	CASSSGLAETQYF
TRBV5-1	CASRLADSTDTQYF
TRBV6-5	CASRNSGASTDTQYF
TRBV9	CASSGLPTGEQYF
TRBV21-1	CASSKECQGPYF
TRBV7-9	CASSRGQGWEETQYF
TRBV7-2	CASSFTRTNYGYTF
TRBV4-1	CASSLVQGPIGNTIYF
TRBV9	CASSVVGGRDTGELFF
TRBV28	CASSLSGVEWKYGYTF
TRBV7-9	CASSLPPFEGGNTEAFF
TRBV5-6	CASSPGTRAQETQYF
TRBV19	CASSRIWGSNQPQHF
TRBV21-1	CASSKAEGGTCSNMNTEAFF
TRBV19	CASRPKGDTDTQYF
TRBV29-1	CSGGHSNTEAFF
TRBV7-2	CASSLTLGTTYEQYF
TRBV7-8	CASSPWTASSGNTIYF
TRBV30	CAWSPIAGSDQETQYF
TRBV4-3	CASSQGTSGASTDTQYF
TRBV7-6	CASSLSSETRGGYTF
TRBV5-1	CASSWGQGSAYEQYF
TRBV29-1	CSMRGGQTSTDTQYF
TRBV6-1	CASRETGGSGYTF
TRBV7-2	CASSKRTGSVGVTQYF
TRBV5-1	CASSFTPGTGANVLTF
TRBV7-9	CASSSRDTSRETQYF
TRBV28	CASSPLTGYTYEQYF
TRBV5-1	CASSPTGAYGYTF
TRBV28	CASSLWAGKYGYTF